This paragraph reports one T cell receptor (beta chain). The entry originates in a study of blood T cells in healthy people across ages. This CDR3 comprises 15 residues. The germline CDR1 and CDR2 sequences are SEHNR and FQNEAQ (reference sequence). Trimming removed 6 bases from V and 6 bases from J, with 17 bases in between. Alongside a J-beta primer mix, a sample-barcoded 5' primer served in a second PCR lasting about 7 to 11 cycles. TCRdb independently ran MiXCR on the 5' RACE reads; one entry per CDR3 protein. The sample shows roughly 1,300,000 distinct CDR3 sequences, roughly 59% of them seen only once.

Sequenced: blood. This receptor was obtained from a man between 18 and 35 years old in good health. The rearrangement joins TRBV7-9 to TRBJ1-4; TRBD1 is a possible D gene (5 bases). The CDR3 DNA reads as TGTGCCAGCAGTTTCCGGGGCGGAGGGGATGAAAAACTGTTTTTT. Its protein product is CASSFRGGGDEKLFF.